A selection of T cell receptor beta chains follows, all from one sample in a study of cytomegalovirus exposure and HLA in healthy donors. The protocol was immunoSEQ multiplex PCR, while the TCRdb copy is restricted to in-frame clones and leaves out a portion. The sample contains some 110,000 clones, 83% of which appear only once. Sequenced sample: PBMCs. The receptor set was obtained from a man between 18 and 35 years old in good health and CMV-seronegative. Each CDR3 is given with its conserved first and last residue. D genes are given only for firm matches. Rows may omit the clone size; those that give it use once, few, many or a size class.

.	TRBV5-1	TRBD1	TRBJ1-2	14	TGCGCCGGCAGCTTTCCGGGACAGGGGGGTGGCTACACCTTT	CAGSFPGQGGGYTF
.	TRBV7-8	TRBD1	TRBJ1-1	15	TGTGCCAGCAGCGCAAGACAGGGGGCGAACACTGAAGCTTTCTTT	CASSARQGANTEAFF
.	TRBV6-1	.	TRBJ1-1	14	TGTGCCAGCACTGGGGGGGGCGGGCGTACTGAAGCTTTCTTT	CASTGGGGRTEAFF
.	TRBV5-1	TRBD2	TRBJ2-1	18	TGCGCCAGCAGCTTGGGTGGGACTAGCGGGAGCTCCTACAATGAGCAGTTCTTC	CASSLGGTSGSSYNEQFF
.	TRBV7-3	.	TRBJ1-1	13	TGTGCCAGCAGCTTAACAGGGGACACTGAAGCTTTCTTT	CASSLTGDTEAFF
.	TRBV6-1	.	TRBJ2-2	15	TGTGCCAGCAAACCACAGGCTGCGAACACCGGGGAGCTGTTTTTT	CASKPQAANTGELFF
.	TRBV4-3	.	TRBJ1-1	17	TGCGCCAGCAGCCATCCCCTAGGAAGGAATAGGGGCACTGAAGCTTTCTTT	CASSHPLGRNRGTEAFF
.	TRBV19	TRBD1	TRBJ2-5	13	TGTGCCAGTAGTCGGGACGACAGGGGCGCGCGGTACTTC	CASSRDDRGARYF
.	TRBV28	.	TRBJ2-1	13	TGTGCCAGCAGTTTGAGTCCCTACAATGAGCAGTTCTTC	CASSLSPYNEQFF
.	TRBV6-1	TRBD1	TRBJ2-1	14	TGTGCCAGCAGAAGGACAGGGGGCTTAAATGAGCAGTTCTTC	CASRRTGGLNEQFF
few	TRBV7-9	TRBD2	TRBJ2-1	17	TGTGCCAGCAGCTTCCCCAAGCGGGAGGGGCCCTACAATGAGCAGTTCTTC	CASSFPKREGPYNEQFF
.	TRBV27	.	TRBJ2-1	14	TGTGCCAGCAGTCTGGCTACAGCCGACAATGAGCAGTTCTTC	CASSLATADNEQFF
.	TRBV28	TRBD1	TRBJ2-1	16	TGTGCCAGCAGCGCGAGGGGGACAGGGCCCTACAATGAGCAGTTCTTC	CASSARGTGPYNEQFF
few	TRBV6-6	.	TRBJ2-7	14	TGTGCCAGCAGTTTGAGTAGCGGAGGTTACGAGCAGTACTTC	CASSLSSGGYEQYF
.	TRBV6-4	TRBD1	TRBJ2-7	18	TGTGCCAGCAGTTATAGTTATTCATCGGGACAGGAGAATTACGAGCAGTACTTC	CASSYSYSSGQENYEQYF
.	TRBV7-9	.	TRBJ2-6	17	TGTGCCAGCAGCCAACAGCTACTGGCATCTGGGGCCAACGTCCTGACTTTC	CASSQQLLASGANVLTF
once	TRBV27	TRBD2	TRBJ2-7	13	TGTGCCAGCAGCGAGACTAGCGGCTACGAGCAGTACTTC	CASSETSGYEQYF
once	TRBV5-6	.	TRBJ1-1	14	TGTGCCAGCAGCCGACTACCGGAGAACACTGAAGCTTTCTTT	CASSRLPENTEAFF
.	TRBV10-3	TRBD2	TRBJ2-7	15	TGTGCCATCAGTCTGGGGACTAGCGGCTCCTACGAGCAGTACTTC	CAISLGTSGSYEQYF
.	TRBV28	TRBD2	TRBJ2-3	15	TGTGCCAGCAGTTGGGGGACTAGCGACACAGATACGCAGTATTTT	CASSWGTSDTDTQYF
.	TRBV7-9	TRBD1	TRBJ2-3	12	TGTGCCAGCAGCCAACAGGGGGATACGCAGTATTTT	CASSQQGDTQYF
.	TRBV6-4	.	TRBJ1-1	11	TGTGCCAGCAGTGACTCAGGAGGAGCTTTCTTT	CASSDSGGAFF
.	TRBV5-1	TRBD1	TRBJ2-1	14	TGCGCCAGCAGCTTGGGACAGGGTGGGTATGAGCAGTTCTTC	CASSLGQGGYEQFF
.	TRBV5-6	.	TRBJ1-2	14	TGTGCCAGCAGCGGTACAGGGAAAGAATATGGCTACACCTTC	CASSGTGKEYGYTF
.	TRBV11-2	TRBD1	TRBJ1-5	15	TGTGCCAGCAGCTCCACAGGGGGACGCAATCAGCCCCAGCATTTT	CASSSTGGRNQPQHF
few	TRBV6-4	TRBD1	TRBJ2-5	15	TGTGCCAGCAGTCCAGGACAGGCCCACCAAGAGACCCAGTACTTC	CASSPGQAHQETQYF
.	TRBV7-2	.	TRBJ1-2	14	TGTGCCAGCAGCCCCGAATGGCAGGGTAGAGGCTACACCTTC	CASSPEWQGRGYTF
.	TRBV6-1	.	TRBJ2-3	15	TGTGCCAGCAGTGTTGCTGGCGGGACCCCAGATACGCAGTATTTT	CASSVAGGTPDTQYF
.	TRBV6-4	.	TRBJ2-7	13	TGTGCCAGCAGTGTTGAGGGAGGCTACGAGCAGTACTTC	CASSVEGGYEQYF
.	TRBV5-4	.	TRBJ1-2	16	TGTGCCAGCAGCTTGTTTAGTCCGGGGGCTAACTATGGCTACACCTTC	CASSLFSPGANYGYTF
.	TRBV6-1	TRBD2	TRBJ2-3	15	TGTGCCAGCAGGCGGACTAGCGGGATAGGAGATACGCAGTATTTT	CASRRTSGIGDTQYF
.	TRBV18	TRBD1	TRBJ1-5	17	TGTGCCAGCTCACCCTATATAACAGGGGCGCGCAATCAGCCCCAGCATTTT	CASSPYITGARNQPQHF
.	TRBV28	TRBD1	TRBJ1-5	15	TGTGCCAGCATGAGACAGGGGAACATCAATCAGCCCCAGCATTTT	CASMRQGNINQPQHF
.	TRBV6-5	.	TRBJ1-3	13	TGTGCCAGCAGTGCGGACTCTGGAAACACCATATATTTT	CASSADSGNTIYF
.	TRBV19	.	TRBJ2-7	14	TGTGCCAGTAGAGATACGGTCGCCCGGGACGAGCAGTACTTC	CASRDTVARDEQYF
.	TRBV10-3	TRBD1	TRBJ1-2	16	TGTGCCATCAGTGAGTCCAAGGGACAGGGTCTCTATGGCTACACCTTC	CAISESKGQGLYGYTF
.	TRBV7-2	TRBD2	TRBJ2-7	15	TGTGCCAGCAGCTTACTGAGCGGGGAGTCCTACGAGCAGTACTTC	CASSLLSGESYEQYF
.	TRBV5-8	TRBD1	TRBJ1-1	14	TGTGCCAGCAGCTCGAGACAGGGGTTCACTGAAGCTTTCTTT	CASSSRQGFTEAFF
once	TRBV6-6	.	TRBJ1-1	15	TGTGCCAGCAGTTACTCGAAGGGGGGGCTCACTGAAGCTTTCTTT	CASSYSKGGLTEAFF
.	TRBV9	.	TRBJ2-3	14	TGTGCCAGCAGCGTAGGAGGCCTCACTTATACGCAGTATTTT	CASSVGGLTYTQYF
once	TRBV10-3	.	TRBJ2-7	14	TGTGCCATCAGGGGTCGGCAGGGGGGCTACGAGCAGTACTTC	CAIRGRQGGYEQYF
.	TRBV7-2	TRBD2	TRBJ2-1	15	TGTGCCAGCAGCTTAGAACTAGCGGGAGGGAATGAGCAGTTCTTC	CASSLELAGGNEQFF
.	TRBV2	.	TRBJ2-7	13	TGTGCCAGCCTGATAGGCCTAGGCGGAGAGCAGTACTTC	CASLIGLGGEQYF
.	TRBV7-3	.	TRBJ2-6	18	TGTGCCAGCAGCTTAGGGCCGGGGGTAAACTCTGGGGCCAACGTCCTGACTTTC	CASSLGPGVNSGANVLTF
once	TRBV5-6	TRBD2	TRBJ2-3	18	TGTGCCAGCAGCTCCCGACTAGCGGGAGGGCCAAAAACAGATACGCAGTATTTT	CASSSRLAGGPKTDTQYF
medium-sized	TRBV2	.	TRBJ2-5	12	TGTGCCAGCAGTATTCGTCTGGAGACCCAGTACTTC	CASSIRLETQYF
.	TRBV21-1	.	TRBJ2-2	23	TGTGCCAGCAGCAAAGGTTCGGTGGTAGAACAGGGGGTTAGCGGGAGAAGGACCGGGGAGCTGTTTTTT	CASSKGSVVEQGVSGRRTGELFF
.	TRBV7-9	.	TRBJ1-1	14	TGTGCCAGCAGCTTTGTTCAGACAAACACTGAAGCTTTCTTT	CASSFVQTNTEAFF
.	TRBV6-6	.	TRBJ2-5	13	TGTGCCAGCAGTTACGGGGAGCAAGAGACCCAGTACTTC	CASSYGEQETQYF
.	TRBV7-2	TRBD2	TRBJ2-7	18	TGTGCCAGCAGCCGCCAGGGACTAGCGGGAGGGACTAGCTACGAGCAGTACTTC	CASSRQGLAGGTSYEQYF
.	TRBV4-1	TRBD1	TRBJ2-7	15	TGCGCCAGCAGACAGACAGGGGGCTCATATTACGAGCAGTACTTC	CASRQTGGSYYEQYF
once	TRBV6-6	TRBD2	TRBJ2-1	13	TGTGCCAGCAGGGGGACTACCTACAATGAGCAGTTCTTC	CASRGTTYNEQFF
.	TRBV4-1	TRBD1	TRBJ1-2	17	TGCGCCAGCAGCCCAGTTTCTACGGGACAGGGACACGTAGGCTACACCTTC	CASSPVSTGQGHVGYTF